Listed here are 31 T cell receptor beta chains from one sample, sequenced in a study of post-analysis software for immune sequencing data. General study results and limits: With TRBV5-6, TRBV5-1 and TRBV20-1 included, 4 or 5 TRBV segments were more frequent in patients than in controls.

Their antigens remain unidentified. Tagging with unique molecular identifiers was a feature of the TCR beta cDNA libraries. TCRdb reprocessed the PCR reads via MiXCR and lists one record per CDR3 protein. The profile covers 750,000 to 950,000 distinct CDR3 sequences, with approximately 57% appearing a single time and 4.6% taken by the ten largest. Specimen: blood. These receptors were obtained from a girl aged 5 to 17 with multiple sclerosis.

The V and J genes are TRBV5-1 and TRBJ2-1, with D hard to call. Trimming took 0 bases from V and 9 from J, leaving 10 bases between them. The CDR3 runs 13 residues. Per the germline V gene, CDR1 is SGHRS and CDR2 is YFSETQ. CDR3 sequence (DNA): TGCGCCAGCAGCTTGGCCATGGCTACTGAGCAGTTCTTC. Amino acids: CASSLAMATEQFF. Full variable domain (remainder filled in from reference TRBV5-1 and TRBJ2-1): KAGVTQTPRYLIKTRGQQVTLSCSPISGHRSVSWYQQTPGQGLQFLFEYFSETQRNKGNFPGRFSGRQFSNSRSEMNVSTLELGDSALYLCASSLAMATEQFFGPGTRLTVL.

The chain joins TRBV29-1 to TRBJ2-6; TRBD1 or TRBD2 may be the D gene (5 bases each). Germline V gene lookup returns CDR1 SQVTM and CDR2 ANQGSEA. V was shortened by 3 bases and J by 2 bases, with 8 bases between the two germline ends. The CDR3 spans 14 residues. CDR3: CSVDGGAGANVLTF. The DNA for the CDR3 is TGCAGCGTTGATGGGGGAGCTGGGGCCAACGTCCTGACTTTC.

V and J are TRBV29-1 and TRBJ2-1, with a possible D match to TRBD2 (6 bases). Germline assignment: CDR1 SQVTM and CDR2 ANQGSEA. The CDR3 is 11 residues long. Trimming took 7 bases from V and 9 from J, leaving 13 bases between them. CDR3 DNA: TGCAGCGGACTAGAAGCGGGTGAGCAGTTCTTC. Translating gives CSGLEAGEQFF.

The V gene is TRBV7-3, the J gene TRBJ2-1, with TRBD1 identical over 10 bases. Germline V gene data show CDR1 as SGHTA and CDR2 as FQGTGA. The CDR3 sequence is 14 residues long. Unmatched junction bases numbered 7, after V lost 8 bases and J lost 6 bases. This CDR3 is CASGDRGAPNEQFF. As DNA, the CDR3 is TGTGCCAGCGGGGACAGGGGCGCTCCCAATGAGCAGTTCTTC.

The chain carries TRBV20-1 and TRBJ2-7; D is possibly TRBD1 (5 bases). Germline values: CDR1 DFQATT, CDR2 SNEGSKA (reference sequence). The CDR3 extends over 14 amino acids. The V end lost 0 bases, the J end lost 4 bases, and 13 bases lay between the germline ends. The CDR3 bases are TGCAGTGCTAGAGATGCAGGGTCCTCTTACGAGCAGTACTTC. Encoded protein: CSARDAGSSYEQYF.

The chain recombines TRBV5-5 with TRBJ2-6; 7 bases are shared with TRBD1. The V gene end was trimmed by 1 base and the J gene end by 0 bases; junction bases not matched to a gene: 7. The CDR3 runs 18 residues. Germline-derived CDR1 and CDR2 are SGHKS and YYEKEE (reference sequence). CDR3 sequence: CASSLLGAGGSGANVLTF. The CDR3 region has the DNA TGTGCCAGCAGCTTGTTAGGTGCAGGGGGCTCTGGGGCCAACGTCCTGACTTTC.

A few counts support this clonotype. The chain links TRBV6-6 to TRBJ2-1; D is ambiguous. CDR3 length equals 12 residues. Deletions cut 7 bases from V and 6 bases from J, with 10 bases between. CDR1 and CDR2 (germline): MNHNY, SVGAGI (reference sequence). The CDR3 spells CASNIAGNEQFF. CDR3 DNA sequence: TGTGCCAGCAATATAGCCGGCAATGAGCAGTTCTTC.

The chain uses TRBV5-1 and TRBJ2-3; the match to TRBD1 covers 10 bases. This CDR3 has 15 residues. Germline lookup yields CDR1 SGHRS and CDR2 YFSETQ. The ends lost 6 bases at V and 3 bases at J; junction bases unmatched: 7. The CDR3 here is CASTLGQGLTDTQYF. The DNA of the CDR3 is TGCGCCAGCACGTTGGGACAGGGGTTGACAGATACGCAGTATTTT.

This clonotype was observed a few times. The chain links TRBV7-3 to TRBJ2-5, with D perhaps matching TRBD1 or TRBD2 (5 bases each). The DNA end lines up better with TRBJ2-7; the J call may be wrong. CDR1 and CDR2 from the germline V gene are SGHTA and FQGTGA. This CDR3 is built from 13 residues. The CDR3 sequence: CASSPLGGSEQYF. CDR3 DNA sequence: TGTGCCAGCAGCCCGCTTGGGGGAAGCGAGCAGTACTTC.

The chain is built from TRBV21-1 and TRBJ2-7; the table gives TRBD2 as D, unverified against the DNA. TRBV21-1 is annotated as a pseudogene. The CDR3 extends over 16 amino acids. CDR3 in amino acids: CASSRHLAGYSYEQYF. CDR3 bases: TGTGCCAGCAGCAGACATCTAGCGGGGTACTCCTACGAGCAGTACTTC.

The rearrangement links TRBV20-1 to TRBJ1-2, with TRBD1 as a possible D gene (5 bases). Germline-derived CDR1 and CDR2 are DFQATT and SNEGSKA (reference sequence). The CDR3 runs 15 residues. Trimming stripped 6 bases from V and 1 base from J, with 18 bases between. The CDR3 nucleotides are TGCAGTGCCGCCCCCCCGGGACGGTTTAACTATGGCTACACCTTC. Residues: CSAAPPGRFNYGYTF.

The V and J genes are TRBV25-1 and TRBJ2-5, with TRBD2 identical over 14 bases. V shed 0 bases and J 4 bases; nucleotides not matched to a gene: 4. Germline V lookup: CDR1 MGHDK, CDR2 SYGVNS. This CDR3 is 17 amino acids long. For the CDR3, the DNA is TGTGCCAGCAGTGAATATCAGGGACTAGCGGGGGCAGAGACCCAGTACTTC. Protein product: CASSEYQGLAGAETQYF. The entire variable domain, with the rest obtained from reference TRBV25-1 and TRBJ2-5, is as follows: EADIYQTPRYLVIGTGKKITLECSQTMGHDKMYWYQQDPGMELHLIHYSYGVNSTEKGDLSSESTVSRIRTEHFPLTLESARPSHTSQYLCASSEYQGLAGAETQYFGPGTRLLVL.

V and J are TRBV12-5 and TRBJ2-7; the match to TRBD2 covers 15 bases. Germline CDR1 and CDR2: LGHNT and FRNRAP. The CDR3 spans 20 residues. V lost 0 bases, J lost 1 base, and 10 bases stayed unmatched. The CDR3 sequence is CASGLVRGTSGGSYSYEQYF. CDR3 coding DNA: TGTGCTAGTGGTTTGGTAAGAGGGACTAGCGGGGGGTCCTATTCCTACGAGCAGTACTTC.

This clonotype was observed a single time. The V call is TRBV12-3 or TRBV12-4, the J call TRBJ2-1; D is unclear. The end of the DNA aligns better with TRBJ2-7, so the J call may be wrong. The CDR3 extends over 14 amino acids. In nucleotides, the CDR3 is TGTGCCAGCAGTCTCAGCACTGGTTACAATGAGCAGTACTTC. The encoded protein is CASSLSTGYNEQYF.

The V and J genes are TRBV7-2 and TRBJ2-5; TRBD1 matches at 8 bases. With the DNA end fitting TRBJ2-7 better, the J assignment may be wrong. Germline assignment: CDR1 SGHTA and CDR2 FQGNSA. The CDR3 is made up of 15 amino acids. DNA of the CDR3: TGTGCCAGCAGCCCCGGACAGGGAAACGTCTACGAGCAGTACTTC. Its translation: CASSPGQGNVYEQYF.

This clonotype has only a few counts. The chain employs TRBV20-1 and TRBJ2-3; possibly TRBD1 or TRBD2 for D (6 bases each). Trimming pared 6 bases from V and 5 bases from J, leaving 15 bases between. Germline CDR1 is DFQATT and CDR2 is SNEGSKA (reference sequence). The CDR3 consists of 13 residues. CDR3 loop: CSATAGHRDTQYF. Here the CDR3 DNA reads TGCAGTGCAACCGCGGGACACAGAGATACGCAGTATTTT.

The J gene is TRBJ2-1, the V gene TRBV20-1; 9 nucleotides line up with TRBD1. Germline-derived CDR1 and CDR2 are DFQATT and SNEGSKA (reference sequence). V was pared by 7 bases and J by 14 bases, with 12 bases of the junction left unmatched. This CDR3 is 12 amino acids long. The CDR3 is CSVGDREGLKFF. CDR3 nucleotides: TGCAGTGTAGGGGACAGGGAGGGACTAAAGTTCTTC.

Details on this clonotype: One end of the junction is discordant with germline, which a read error may explain. The chain joins TRBV12-3 or TRBV12-4 to TRBJ2-1; no firm D call. This CDR3 is built from 13 residues. In nucleotides, the CDR3 is TGTGCCAGCAGTTGGTCCAGCAACAATGAACAGTTCTTC. Translating it yields CASSWSSNNEQFF.

The chain is built from TRBV7-3 and TRBJ2-4, with a weak D call TRBD2 (6 bases). With 1 base removed from V and 3 bases from J, the gap between germline ends came to 13 bases. This CDR3 comprises 16 residues. CDR1 is SGHTA, CDR2 FQGTGA, per germline. CDR3 nucleotide sequence: TGTGCCAGCAGCTTAAGTGGGGGAGCGGGCAAAAACATTCAGTACTTC. This codes for CASSLSGGAGKNIQYF.

V gene TRBV11-1 combines with J gene TRBJ1-5, with D possibly matching TRBD1 (5 bases). The CDR3 runs to 14 residues. Trimming removed 3 bases at V and 7 bases at J, with 13 bases between. CDR1 is SGHAT and CDR2 is FQDESV in the germline V gene (reference sequence). The DNA of the CDR3 is TGTGCCAGCAGCTTGCCAGGGAAGGGCCAGCCCCAGCATTTT. Protein product: CASSLPGKGQPQHF.

The J gene is TRBJ1-1, the V gene TRBV5-1; D remains unclear. The CDR3 is made up of 16 amino acids. V was clipped by 0 bases and J by 3 bases, with 15 bases between them. Germline-derived CDR1 and CDR2 are SGHRS and YFSETQ. This CDR3 reads CASSLESWDQDTEAFF. The CDR3 DNA reads TGCGCCAGCAGCTTGGAATCTTGGGATCAAGACACTGAAGCTTTCTTT.

In the case of this clonotype: Given the absence of the conserved phenylalanine or tryptophan at the CDR3 end, a read error is likely. The CDR3 coding sequence is TGTGCCACCAGCGGGGTAGTGAACACTGAAGCTTTCTTG. Its protein is CATSGVVNTEAFL. This chain uses TRBV15 with TRBJ1-1; D unclear. The CDR3 is 13 amino acids. V was shortened by 5 bases and J by 0 bases, with 7 bases between the two germline ends. Germline CDR1 is LNHNV and CDR2 is YYDKDF (reference sequence).

V is TRBV20-1 and J is TRBJ1-4; D gene ambiguous. CDR1 and CDR2 from the germline V gene are DFQATT and SNEGSKA (reference sequence). This CDR3 region has 13 residues. The V end was cut by 2 bases, the J end by 5 bases, with 9 bases between. DNA for the CDR3: TGCAGTGCTAGAAACCTGGAAAATGAAAAACTGTTTTTT. Translated: CSARNLENEKLFF.

This clonotype was observed a few times. The CDR3 DNA follows: TGTGCCAGCAGCTTAAGCGGGTTACTAGCGGACTCCTACGAGCAGTACTTC. Protein product: CASSLSGLLADSYEQYF. The chain is built from TRBV7-9 and TRBJ2-7, with 8 nucleotides matching TRBD2. Germline V gene lookup returns CDR1 SEHNR and CDR2 FQNEAQ (reference sequence). The CDR3 totals 17 residues. Trimming removed 2 bases from V and 0 bases from J; junction bases left unmatched: 9.

CDR3 coding DNA: TGTGCCAGCAAGGTTGGACAGGTGTACGAGCAGTACTTC. Its protein product is CASKVGQVYEQYF. The chain recombines TRBV12-3 or TRBV12-4 with TRBJ2-7; 7 nucleotides line up with TRBD1. The CDR3 covers 13 residues. V was clipped by 7 bases and J by 4 bases; unmatched bases: 7.

A few counts support this clonotype. This rearrangement joins TRBV4-2 to TRBJ2-4; 9 bases fit TRBD1. CDR3 size: 17 residues. Germline V gene data show CDR1 as LGHNA and CDR2 as YNFKEQ. Trimming removed 3 bases from V and 3 bases from J; junction bases left unmatched: 9. CDR3 DNA sequence: TGTGCCAGCAGCCACCCACAGGGGGCAGTGGGCAAAAACATTCAGTACTTC. Its translation is CASSHPQGAVGKNIQYF.

This rearrangement joins TRBV7-9 to TRBJ2-3; the D gene is possibly TRBD2 (6 bases). Germline CDR1 reads SEHNR; CDR2 reads FQNEAQ (reference sequence). V shed 1 base and J shed 0 bases, with 11 bases lying between them. CDR3 length: 16 amino acids. The CDR3 nucleotides read TGTGCCAGCAGCTTAGGTCGGCGGGGAAGCACAGATACGCAGTATTTT. Protein product: CASSLGRRGSTDTQYF.

This clonotype turned up a few times. The chain uses TRBV28 and TRBJ1-5; the D is unclear. Trimming stripped 4 bases from V and 5 bases from J, with 9 bases between. The CDR3 is made up of 13 amino acids. Germline CDR1 is MDHEN and CDR2 is SYDVKM. CDR3 sequence (DNA): TGTGCCAGCAGTTCTCGCGCCGATCAGCCCCAGCATTTT. Amino acids: CASSSRADQPQHF.

This rearrangement joins TRBV3-1 to TRBJ2-1; D tentatively fits TRBD1 or TRBD2 (5 bases each). The V gene's germline CDR1 is LGHDT and CDR2 YNNKEL (reference sequence). V lost 4 bases to trimming and J lost 3 bases, with 25 bases between them. This CDR3 contains 19 residues. The CDR3 DNA reads as TGTGCCAGCAGCCCACCTTATGTCGGGACGATCGAAGACTACAATGAGCAGTTCTTC. It yields the protein CASSPPYVGTIEDYNEQFF.

The chain combines TRBV5-1 with TRBJ2-7; no definite D call. CDR1 SGHRS and CDR2 YFSETQ come from the germline V gene. The CDR3 spans 13 residues. V shed 5 bases and J shed 1 base, with 10 bases lying between them. The CDR3 spells CASSHVGSYEQYF. The DNA for the CDR3 is TGCGCCAGCAGTCATGTAGGGTCCTACGAGCAGTACTTC.

Worth noting for this clonotype: The junction differs from germline at one of its ends, possibly a read error. The chain has TRBV11-2 and TRBJ1-2; D not resolved. Germline V lookup: CDR1 SGHAT, CDR2 FQNNGV. The CDR3 extends over 13 amino acids. The DNA of the CDR3 is TGTGCCGGCAGCTTAAGCTCTATGTATGGCTACACCTTC. This sequence encodes CAGSLSSMYGYTF.